A selection of T cell receptor beta chains follows, all from one sample in a study of OX40 agonist ivuxolimab in advanced cancers. Produced via immunoSEQ multiplex PCR; TCRdb's table is partial and in-frame only. The repertoire holds tens of thousands of clones, over 90% seen once, with roughly an eighth in the top ten. This specimen was CD4+ or CD8+ T cells sorted from blood, taken in a trial of the OX40 agonist ivuxolimab. Source of these receptors: an adult with an advanced solid tumor such as melanoma, head and neck, liver or kidney cancer. Both conserved end residues are part of each CDR3. Each record gives: D gene, V gene, J gene, clone size, CDR3 DNA, CDR3 protein. D genes are given only for firm matches. The size entry is marked missing in some rows and otherwise reads once, few, many or a size class.

-	TRBV4-1	TRBJ1-5	-	TGCGCCAGCAGCCAGTACAGGGAACAGCCCCAGCATTTT	CASSQYREQPQHF
-	TRBV7-2	TRBJ2-3	-	TGTGCCAGCAGCAACATGGCTTCTAGCACAGATACGCAGTATTTT	CASSNMASSTDTQYF
TRBD2	TRBV27	TRBJ2-7	-	TGTGCCAGCAGTGTCGGGACTAGCGGGTACGAGCAGTACTTC	CASSVGTSGYEQYF
TRBD1	TRBV5-1	TRBJ2-7	-	TGCGCCAGCAGCTTTATCCCGGGACAGGGCACCGACGAGCAGTACTTC	CASSFIPGQGTDEQYF
-	TRBV7-6	TRBJ1-4	-	TGTGCCAGCAGCTTAGAGGCAGGGGACCTTAATGAAAAACTGTTTTTT	CASSLEAGDLNEKLFF
-	TRBV2	TRBJ2-7	-	TGTGCCAGCAGTGATCAACAGATTATCTACGAGCAGTACTTC	CASSDQQIIYEQYF
-	TRBV7-6	TRBJ1-2	-	TGTGCCAGCAGCTTAGTACAGGGAGTCCCTAACTATGGCTACACCTTC	CASSLVQGVPNYGYTF
TRBD1	TRBV7-9	TRBJ1-5	-	TGTGCCAGCAGCTTAGCCCTGACAGGGGGCAGCCAGCCCCAGCATTTT	CASSLALTGGSQPQHF
-	TRBV9	TRBJ1-2	-	TGTGCCAGCAGCGTAGCCGACAGGACTTTTGACTATGGCTACACCTTC	CASSVADRTFDYGYTF
-	TRBV6-4	TRBJ2-3	-	TGTGCCAGCGCGTACAGGGTTTCTTCAGATACGCAGTATTTT	CASAYRVSSDTQYF
-	TRBV5-4	TRBJ2-5	-	TGTGCCAGCAGCTTCCCACAAACAGGGAGAGAGACCCAGTACTTC	CASSFPQTGRETQYF
-	TRBV19	TRBJ1-2	-	TGTGCCAGTAGGGGTCCAGACTATGGCTACACCTTC	CASRGPDYGYTF
-	TRBV27	TRBJ2-1	-	TGTGCCAGCACCCAGACTAGCTCCTACAATGAGCAGTTCTTC	CASTQTSSYNEQFF
-	TRBV7-2	TRBJ1-1	-	TGTGCCAGCAGCTTAGGTCAGGGGCAGACTGAAGCTTTCTTT	CASSLGQGQTEAFF
TRBD1	TRBV6-4	TRBJ1-2	-	TGTGCCAGCAGTGACTCGGGGCAGGGGGGATCTGGCTACACCTTC	CASSDSGQGGSGYTF
TRBD1	TRBV30	TRBJ2-5	-	TGTGCCTGGACCAACCAGGGACAGGGAGGAACTAGCATGCAAGAGACCCAGTACTTC	CAWTNQGQGGTSMQETQYF
-	TRBV27	TRBJ2-6	-	TGTGCCAGCAGTGGCGCAGGCTACTCTGGGGCCAACGTCCTGACTTTC	CASSGAGYSGANVLTF
-	TRBV27	TRBJ1-5	once	TGTGCCAGCAGTTTATTCGGGCCAACATATCAGCCCCAGCATTTT	CASSLFGPTYQPQHF